This entry features one T cell receptor (beta chain) sequence. Its antigen is not identified. These data come from a study of long-term antiretroviral therapy in people with HIV. Overall study results and limits: The study found narrower CDR3 length ranges in HIV repertoires than in controls. ART-treated samples gained diversity yet remained below transplant donor controls. Absence of data on ART adherence, viral resistance or therapy changes was noted.

Looked up from germline, CDR1 is MGHDK and CDR2 is SYGVNS. CDR3 length equals 17 residues. After removal of 7 bases from V and 8 bases from J, the junction contained 20 bases not matched to a gene. Investigators performed immunoSEQ version v3.0 at survey level. TCRdb's copy holds only in-frame clones and misses some; the assay was immunoSEQ multiplex PCR. The data contain about 25,000 clones, about four fifths of them singletons. This TCR came from a man aged 25 to 40 with HIV. The sequences come from unsorted PBMCs, collected 0.7 years before starting antiretroviral therapy. The chain combines TRBV25-1 with TRBJ2-3; TRBD2 matches at 8 bases. The CDR3 protein is CASTSSGSGGPGGTQYF. The CDR3 DNA is TGTGCCAGCACGAGCTCGGGGTCGGGAGGGCCGGGCGGTACGCAGTATTTT.